Here is one T cell receptor (beta chain) with its context. This sample was included in a study of cytomegalovirus exposure and HLA in healthy donors. CDR1 and CDR2 (germline): KGHSH, LQKENI. This CDR3 has 14 amino acids. Deletions cut 1 base from V and 5 bases from J, with 11 bases between. Generated by immunoSEQ multiplex PCR, the TCRdb table keeps only in-frame clones and is missing some. The sample holds under 250,000 clones; around nine tenths are singletons and the top ten take 2.6%. J is TRBJ1-1 and V is TRBV18; no clear D gene. The clonotype comes from a man aged 18 to 30 in good health and CMV-seronegative. The sample consisted of PBMCs. This chain's CDR3 is CASSPRTEATEAFF. In DNA form, the CDR3 reads TGTGCCAGCTCACCACGGACGGAGGCTACTGAAGCTTTCTTT. Full variable domain (outside the CDR3, taken from reference TRBV18 and TRBJ1-1): NAGVMQNPRHLVRRRGQEARLRCSPMKGHSHVYWYRQLPEEGLKFMVYLQKENIIDESGMPKERFSAEFPKEGPSILRIQQVVRGDSAAYFCASSPRTEATEAFFGQGTRLTVV.